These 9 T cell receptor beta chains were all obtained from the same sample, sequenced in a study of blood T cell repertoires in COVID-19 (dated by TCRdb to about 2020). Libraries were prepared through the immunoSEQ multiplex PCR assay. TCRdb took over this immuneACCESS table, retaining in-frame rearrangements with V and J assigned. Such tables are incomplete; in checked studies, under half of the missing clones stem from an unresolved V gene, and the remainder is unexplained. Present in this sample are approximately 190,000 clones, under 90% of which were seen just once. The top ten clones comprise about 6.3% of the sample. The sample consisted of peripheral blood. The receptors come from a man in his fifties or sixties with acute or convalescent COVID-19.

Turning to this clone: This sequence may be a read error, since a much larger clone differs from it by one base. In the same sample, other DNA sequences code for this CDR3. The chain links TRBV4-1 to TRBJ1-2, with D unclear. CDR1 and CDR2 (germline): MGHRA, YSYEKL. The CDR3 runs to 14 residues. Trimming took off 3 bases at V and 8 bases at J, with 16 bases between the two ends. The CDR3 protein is CASSHNTGAGGYTF. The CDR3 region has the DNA TGCGCCAGCAGCCATAATACGGGAGCGGGGGGCTACACCTTC.

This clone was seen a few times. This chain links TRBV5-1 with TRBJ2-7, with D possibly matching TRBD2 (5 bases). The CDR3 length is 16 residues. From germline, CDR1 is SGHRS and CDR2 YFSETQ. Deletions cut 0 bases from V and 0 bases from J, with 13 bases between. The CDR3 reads CASSLGVWESSYEQYF. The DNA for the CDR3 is TGCGCCAGCAGCTTGGGAGTGTGGGAGTCCTCCTACGAGCAGTACTTC.

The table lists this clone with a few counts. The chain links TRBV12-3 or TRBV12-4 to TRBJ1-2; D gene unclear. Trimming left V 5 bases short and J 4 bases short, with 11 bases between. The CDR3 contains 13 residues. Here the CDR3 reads CASSPLVSYGYTF. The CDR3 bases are TGTGCCAGCAGTCCCCTTGTTTCCTATGGCTACACCTTC.

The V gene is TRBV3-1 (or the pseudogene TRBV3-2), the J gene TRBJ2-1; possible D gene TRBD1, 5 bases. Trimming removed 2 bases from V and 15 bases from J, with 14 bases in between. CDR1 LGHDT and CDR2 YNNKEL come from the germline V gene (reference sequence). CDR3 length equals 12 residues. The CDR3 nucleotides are TGTGCCAGCAGCCAACAGGGAAGGTGGCGGTTCTTC. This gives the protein CASSQQGRWRFF.

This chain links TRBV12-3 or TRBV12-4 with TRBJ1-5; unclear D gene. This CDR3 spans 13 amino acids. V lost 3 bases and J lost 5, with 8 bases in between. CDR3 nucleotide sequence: TGTGCCAGCAGTTTGGCAGAAGATCAGCCCCAGCATTTT. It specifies CASSLAEDQPQHF.

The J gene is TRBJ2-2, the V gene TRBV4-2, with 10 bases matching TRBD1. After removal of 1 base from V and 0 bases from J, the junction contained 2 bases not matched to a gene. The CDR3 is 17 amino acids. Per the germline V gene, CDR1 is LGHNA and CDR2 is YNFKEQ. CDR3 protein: CASSQGDRGSNTGELFF. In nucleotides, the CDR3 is TGTGCCAGCAGCCAAGGGGACAGGGGTTCGAACACCGGGGAGCTGTTTTTT.

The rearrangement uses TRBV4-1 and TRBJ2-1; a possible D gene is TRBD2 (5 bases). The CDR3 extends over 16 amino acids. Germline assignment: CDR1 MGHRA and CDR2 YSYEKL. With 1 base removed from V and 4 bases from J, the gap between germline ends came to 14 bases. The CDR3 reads CASSQVGQRRYNEQFF. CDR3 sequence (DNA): TGCGCCAGCAGCCAAGTTGGCCAGCGGCGATACAATGAGCAGTTCTTC.

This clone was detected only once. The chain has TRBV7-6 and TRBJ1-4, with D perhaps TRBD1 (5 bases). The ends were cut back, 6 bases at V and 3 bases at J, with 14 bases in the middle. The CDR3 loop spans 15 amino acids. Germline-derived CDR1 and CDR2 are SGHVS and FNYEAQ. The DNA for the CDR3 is TGTGCCAGCAGGCCAGGCGGGGGGTCTAATGAAAAACTGTTTTTT. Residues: CASRPGGGSNEKLFF.

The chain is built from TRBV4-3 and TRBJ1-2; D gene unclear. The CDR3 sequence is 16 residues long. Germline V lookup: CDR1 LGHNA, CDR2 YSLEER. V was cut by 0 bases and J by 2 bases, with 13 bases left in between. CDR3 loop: CASSQERSGQNYGYTF. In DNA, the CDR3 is TGCGCCAGCAGCCAAGAAAGGAGCGGGCAGAACTATGGCTACACCTTC.